A selection of T cell receptor beta chains follows, all from one sample in a study of blood T cell repertoires in COVID-19. Here immunoSEQ multiplex PCR was the method, and the copy in TCRdb shows in-frame clones only, minus some. The sample has under 80,000 clones, about 86% seen once. The source material was peripheral blood. These receptors all stem from a man between 65 and 85 years old with active COVID-19. The CDR3 runs from the conserved cysteine through the conserved F or W. The D gene is left open where the match is weak. Size is omitted from some rows. Given values are once, few, many or a class for expanded clones.

>TRBV18|TRBJ2-5|TRBD1|-
TGTGCCAGCTCACCAGGGACAGGGCGCCAAGAGACCCAGTACTTC
CASSPGTGRQETQYF
>TRBV13|TRBJ2-7|-|-
TGTGCCACCCAGCGGCCCGTCCACGAGCAGTACTTC
CATQRPVHEQYF
>TRBV6-2/TRBV6-3|TRBJ2-3|TRBD1|-
TGTGCCAGCAGTTACAGGACGGGACAGGGCACAGATACGCAGTATTTT
CASSYRTGQGTDTQYF
>TRBV15|TRBJ1-1|-|few
TGTGCCACCAGCAGAGATCCCATCCAGGGGGAAGCTTTCTTT
CATSRDPIQGEAFF
>TRBV19|TRBJ2-5|TRBD2|once
TGTGCCAGTAGCGCCCCGGGACTAGCGGGAGGTGGGGAGACCCAGTACTTC
CASSAPGLAGGGETQYF
>TRBV21-1|TRBJ2-2|-|-
TGTGCCAGCACCCCCCGAGGTAGCGGAGACACCGGGGAGCTGTTTTTT
CASTPRGSGDTGELFF
>TRBV9|TRBJ2-4|TRBD1|-
TGTGCCAGCAGCGTACGCTGGGACAGGCCGACTTCCCTCGGCAAAAACATTCAGTACTTC
CASSVRWDRPTSLGKNIQYF
>TRBV4-2|TRBJ2-5|TRBD2|once
TGTGCCAGCAGCCCTCGGCTCGGGCGGGAGGCTAGTACCCGGGAGACCCAGTACTTC
CASSPRLGREASTRETQYF
>TRBV18|TRBJ2-4|TRBD2|once
TGTGCCAGCTCACCCGGACTAGCGGGGGGCAAAAACATTCAGTACTTC
CASSPGLAGGKNIQYF
>TRBV25-1|TRBJ2-3|TRBD1|-
TGTGCCAGCAGTGGGGCGGGACAGGTCGCAGATACGCAGTATTTT
CASSGAGQVADTQYF
>TRBV30|TRBJ2-7|TRBD1|-
TGTGCCTGGAGTGTCGGGACAGCCTCCTACGAGCAGTACTTC
CAWSVGTASYEQYF
>TRBV24-1|TRBJ2-6|-|-
TGTGCCACCAGTGATATGGCCCGTCCCTCTGGGGCCAACGTCCTGACTTTC
CATSDMARPSGANVLTF
>TRBV3-1/TRBV3-2|TRBJ2-3|-|-
TGTGCCAGCCGCGAGCGGGATACGCAGTATTTT
CASRERDTQYF
>TRBV10-3|TRBJ2-3|-|-
TGTGCCATCGCCCAGGTGTTCGCAGATACGCAGTATTTT
CAIAQVFADTQYF
>TRBV9|TRBJ2-2|-|-
TGTGCCAGCAGCGTAGTGACATCGGGGACCGGGGAGCTGTTTTTT
CASSVVTSGTGELFF
>TRBV7-7|TRBJ2-2|TRBD2|-
TGTGCTAGCAGCTTAGGGTCCGGGACTAGGTCCGGGGAGCTGTTTTTT
CASSLGSGTRSGELFF
>TRBV28|TRBJ1-1|-|-
TGTGCCAGCAGTCCCGGACAGCTGAACACTGAAGCTTTCTTT
CASSPGQLNTEAFF
>TRBV4-3|TRBJ1-1|-|once
TGCGCCAGCAGCCGCAACTCGGGGGGAAACACTGAAGCTTTCTTT
CASSRNSGGNTEAFF
>TRBV5-1|TRBJ2-3|TRBD2|once
TGCGCCAGCAGCCAATCGACTAGCTTTACGGGGGATACGCAGTATTTT
CASSQSTSFTGDTQYF
>TRBV4-2|TRBJ2-1|TRBD2|-
TGTGCCAGCAGCCCCCTAGCGGGAGATATCGGGAATGAGCAGTTCTTC
CASSPLAGDIGNEQFF
>TRBV7-9|TRBJ2-4|-|-
TGTGCCAGCAGCCCCGTCGAGGGTCCCCTTACCAAAAACATTCAGTACTTC
CASSPVEGPLTKNIQYF
>TRBV11-3|TRBJ2-3|TRBD2|-
TGTGCCAGCAGAACTAGCGGGAGGGATACGCAGTATTTT
CASRTSGRDTQYF
>TRBV7-3|TRBJ2-5|-|once
TGTGCCAGCAGCTTAGGGGGGACTGAAGAGACCCAGTACTTC
CASSLGGTEETQYF
>TRBV27|TRBJ2-1|-|-
TGTGCCAGCAGTTTGGGGAGGCTCCCCTACAATGAGCAGTTCTTC
CASSLGRLPYNEQFF
>TRBV24-1|TRBJ2-3|-|-
TGTGCCACCAGTCTACGGGGGACCACAGATACGCAGTATTTT
CATSLRGTTDTQYF
>TRBV12-3/TRBV12-4|TRBJ2-3|TRBD2|-
TGTGCCAGCAGCGGCGGGAGGTCAGATACGCAGTATTTT
CASSGGRSDTQYF
>TRBV15|TRBJ1-1|TRBD1|-
TGTGCCACCAGCAGTCCCCGGACAGGGGCCTTGAACACTGAAGCTTTCTTT
CATSSPRTGALNTEAFF
>TRBV6-2/TRBV6-3|TRBJ2-3|TRBD2|-
TGTGCCAGCAGTTACATCCGGGGGGGCCGTGGGGATACGCAGTATTTT
CASSYIRGGRGDTQYF
>TRBV6-5|TRBJ1-1|-|-
TGTGCCAGCAGTTACTCGGGGAGGAACACTGAAGCTTTCTTT
CASSYSGRNTEAFF
>TRBV27|TRBJ2-1|TRBD2|-
TGTGCCAGCAGTCCCCTCATGGGCGGGAGGGGCGGAGGTGAGCAGTTCTTC
CASSPLMGGRGGGEQFF
>TRBV7-9|TRBJ2-1|TRBD2|-
TGTGCCAGCAGCCCGAGCGGGAGTGGGCAGTTCTTC
CASSPSGSGQFF
>TRBV3-1/TRBV3-2|TRBJ2-1|TRBD2|-
TGTGCCAGCAGCCAAGATCGGGGGGGGCTTTACAAAAAGTTCTTC
CASSQDRGGLYKKFF
>TRBV20-1|TRBJ2-3|TRBD2|-
TGCAGTGCTAGTGGGGACGGGGGGGGCACAGATACGCAGTATTTT
CSASGDGGGTDTQYF
>TRBV25-1|TRBJ2-1|TRBD1|-
TGTGCCAGCAGTAACGACAGGGGGCGTTTCGGCGAGCAGTTCTTC
CASSNDRGRFGEQFF
>TRBV11-1|TRBJ2-5|TRBD2|-
TGTGCCAGCAGCCACGAGGGCGGCGGGAGTGGAGAGACCCAGTACTTC
CASSHEGGGSGETQYF
>TRBV5-5|TRBJ2-7|TRBD2|-
TGTGCCAGCAGCCGGGGGACTAGCGGAAGCTACGAGCAGTACTTC
CASSRGTSGSYEQYF
>TRBV6-5|TRBJ2-6|-|-
TGTGCCAGCAGTTACTCCGCAGGGGCGGGCAACGTCCTGACTTTC
CASSYSAGAGNVLTF
>TRBV18|TRBJ2-3|TRBD2|-
TGTGCCAGCTCACCAGGCGGGACTAGCGGGAGGGCCACAGATACGCAGTATTTT
CASSPGGTSGRATDTQYF
>TRBV25-1|TRBJ2-7|-|-
TGTGCCAGCAGTGAATTTTCGCGGTACGAGCAGTACTTC
CASSEFSRYEQYF
>TRBV19|TRBJ2-3|-|once
TGTGCCAGTAGTATCCCCCAGGGGGGAAGCACAGATACGCAGTATTTT
CASSIPQGGSTDTQYF
>TRBV5-6|TRBJ2-5|-|few
TGTGCCAGCAGCCCTATCGGGACACAAGAGACCCAGTACTTC
CASSPIGTQETQYF
>TRBV4-2|TRBJ1-1|-|-
TGTGCCAGCAGCCAAGAGGGCCAGGGGTCGGCCCCTGAAGCTTTCTTT
CASSQEGQGSAPEAFF
>TRBV19|TRBJ2-7|-|-
TGTGCCAGTAGTCCGCCGGGACTTCCAAAGCAGTACTTC
CASSPPGLPKQYF
>TRBV9|TRBJ2-2|TRBD2|-
TGTGCCAGCAGCGTCAAAAAGCGGGACCCAAACACCGGGGAGCTGTTTTTT
CASSVKKRDPNTGELFF
>TRBV2|TRBJ2-7|-|-
TGTGCCAGCAGCGTGGCAGGTTACGAGCAGTACTTC
CASSVAGYEQYF
>TRBV27|TRBJ2-7|-|-
TGTGCCAGCAGTTTTGCGGGGTACGAGCAGTACTTC
CASSFAGYEQYF
>TRBV28|TRBJ2-7|TRBD1|once
TGTGCCAGCAGCCCAGGGGCAGGGGGCTTCTACGAGCAGTACTTC
CASSPGAGGFYEQYF
>TRBV7-2|TRBJ1-5|-|-
TGTGCCAGCAGCTTATCCCCGACTGGCCAGCCCCAGCATTTT
CASSLSPTGQPQHF
>TRBV20-1|TRBJ2-5|TRBD2|-
TGCAGTGCTAGTCGGGGGGGCAGCCAAGAGACCCAGTACTTC
CSASRGGSQETQYF
>TRBV6-6|TRBJ2-5|TRBD1|-
TGTGCCAGCAGTCCTATCGAACCGGGACAGGCGGGGGAGACCCAGTACTTC
CASSPIEPGQAGETQYF
>TRBV5-1|TRBJ1-1|-|-
TGCGCCAGCAGCCTCCGACAGGATCGGAGTACTGAAGCTTTCTTT
CASSLRQDRSTEAFF
>TRBV27|TRBJ2-3|-|-
TGTGCCAGCAGTCGGCAGGGGGCGGGAGTGGGCACAGATACGCAGTATTTT
CASSRQGAGVGTDTQYF
>TRBV6-2/TRBV6-3|TRBJ2-5|TRBD1|-
TGTGCCAGCAGTCAGGACAGGGGGCAGGGGGAGACCCAGTACTTC
CASSQDRGQGETQYF
>TRBV30|TRBJ2-7|TRBD1|-
TGTGCCTGGAGTGTACTGGGGACAGGGGAGCAGTACTTC
CAWSVLGTGEQYF
>TRBV7-2|TRBJ2-6|-|-
TGTGCCAGCAGCTCCCGGGCGACAGGCCTCTCTGGGGCCAACGTCCTGACTTTC
CASSSRATGLSGANVLTF